A selection of T cell receptor beta chains follows, all from one sample in a study of blood T cell repertoires in COVID-19. The table came from immunoSEQ multiplex PCR; TCRdb's copy has only in-frame clones and leaves some out. The top ten clones hold 0.65% to 0.85% of a sample with 220,000 or so clones, 90% to 95% of them seen once. The specimen sequenced was peripheral blood. Source of these receptors: a man in his sixties with COVID-19, enrolled during active disease. Both conserved end residues are part of each CDR3. The D gene is left open where the match is weak. Where a row states a size, it is once, few, many or the class of an expanded clone; other rows omit it.

clone size: .
V gene: TRBV6-2/TRBV6-3
D gene: .
J gene: TRBJ2-2
CDR3 protein: CASSSEQPWELFF
CDR3 DNA: TGTGCCAGCAGTTCAGAACAGCCCTGGGAGCTGTTTTTT

clone size: .
V gene: TRBV2
D gene: .
J gene: TRBJ1-4
CDR3 protein: CASKPGAGGTNEKLFF
CDR3 DNA: TGTGCCAGCAAACCAGGGGCTGGGGGAACTAATGAAAAACTGTTTTTT

clone size: .
V gene: TRBV5-1
D gene: TRBD1
J gene: TRBJ1-4
CDR3 protein: CASSLAGTGQKLFF
CDR3 DNA: TGCGCCAGCAGCTTGGCCGGGACAGGCCAAAAACTGTTTTTT

clone size: .
V gene: TRBV9
D gene: .
J gene: TRBJ1-4
CDR3 protein: CASSVRGRDYF
CDR3 DNA: TGTGCCAGCAGCGTCCGTGGACGGGACTATTTT

clone size: .
V gene: TRBV9
D gene: TRBD2
J gene: TRBJ2-2
CDR3 protein: CASSVKSAGVPGELFF
CDR3 DNA: TGTGCCAGCAGCGTAAAATCCGCGGGAGTTCCCGGGGAGCTGTTTTTT

clone size: .
V gene: TRBV28
D gene: TRBD1
J gene: TRBJ1-5
CDR3 protein: CASVEQGGKPQHF
CDR3 DNA: TGTGCCAGCGTCGAACAGGGGGGGAAGCCCCAGCATTTT

clone size: .
V gene: TRBV11-1
D gene: TRBD1
J gene: TRBJ1-3
CDR3 protein: CASRRTGGNGNTIYF
CDR3 DNA: TGTGCCAGCAGACGTACAGGGGGCAACGGAAACACCATATATTTT

clone size: .
V gene: TRBV7-3
D gene: TRBD1
J gene: TRBJ2-2
CDR3 protein: CASSLSLQGAGELFF
CDR3 DNA: TGTGCCAGCAGCTTAAGCCTGCAGGGGGCCGGGGAGCTGTTTTTT

clone size: .
V gene: TRBV18
D gene: TRBD1
J gene: TRBJ1-2
CDR3 protein: CASSPQLRDSANYGYTF
CDR3 DNA: TGTGCCAGCTCACCCCAACTCAGGGACAGTGCTAACTATGGCTACACCTTC

clone size: .
V gene: TRBV19
D gene: .
J gene: TRBJ2-3
CDR3 protein: CASSLLGPGLEDTDTQYF
CDR3 DNA: TGTGCCAGTAGTCTCCTCGGCCCAGGGTTGGAAGACACAGATACGCAGTATTTT

clone size: .
V gene: TRBV24-1
D gene: TRBD2
J gene: TRBJ2-1
CDR3 protein: CATSDTRTRSDEQFF
CDR3 DNA: TGTGCCACCAGTGACACCAGGACTAGATCGGATGAGCAGTTCTTC

clone size: .
V gene: TRBV14
D gene: .
J gene: TRBJ2-2
CDR3 protein: CASSQPWTSRTGELFF
CDR3 DNA: TGTGCCAGCAGCCAACCCTGGACTTCCCGCACCGGGGAGCTGTTTTTT

clone size: once
V gene: TRBV6-6
D gene: TRBD1
J gene: TRBJ1-1
CDR3 protein: CASNLPGQGANEAFF
CDR3 DNA: TGTGCCAGCAATCTCCCGGGACAGGGGGCCAATGAAGCTTTCTTT

clone size: .
V gene: TRBV28
D gene: .
J gene: TRBJ2-5
CDR3 protein: CASGQRKETQYF
CDR3 DNA: TGTGCCAGTGGTCAGCGAAAAGAGACCCAGTACTTC

clone size: .
V gene: TRBV7-9
D gene: .
J gene: TRBJ1-6
CDR3 protein: CASSYRQIHNSPLHF
CDR3 DNA: TGTGCCAGCAGCTACCGACAGATCCATAATTCACCCCTCCACTTT

clone size: .
V gene: TRBV9
D gene: .
J gene: TRBJ2-3
CDR3 protein: CASSVGPAPGTDTQYF
CDR3 DNA: TGTGCCAGCAGCGTAGGCCCAGCGCCGGGCACAGATACGCAGTATTTT

clone size: .
V gene: TRBV30
D gene: .
J gene: TRBJ2-3
CDR3 protein: CAWSLLVLPTDTQYF
CDR3 DNA: TGTGCCTGGAGTTTGCTAGTCCTACCCACAGATACGCAGTATTTT

clone size: .
V gene: TRBV30
D gene: .
J gene: TRBJ1-5
CDR3 protein: CAWSLRGFGNQPQHF
CDR3 DNA: TGTGCCTGGAGTCTCAGAGGTTTTGGCAATCAGCCCCAGCATTTT

clone size: .
V gene: TRBV2
D gene: TRBD1
J gene: TRBJ2-5
CDR3 protein: CASTRTGGQETQYF
CDR3 DNA: TGTGCCAGCACAAGAACAGGGGGCCAAGAGACCCAGTACTTC

clone size: .
V gene: TRBV4-1
D gene: TRBD2
J gene: TRBJ2-2
CDR3 protein: CASSQGAGGLAVTGELFF
CDR3 DNA: TGCGCCAGCAGCCAAGGAGCAGGAGGGCTAGCGGTCACCGGGGAGCTGTTTTTT

clone size: .
V gene: TRBV5-1
D gene: .
J gene: TRBJ1-2
CDR3 protein: CARRRKGYTF
CDR3 DNA: TGCGCCAGGCGGAGGAAGGGCTACACCTTC

clone size: .
V gene: TRBV27
D gene: .
J gene: TRBJ1-6
CDR3 protein: CASSLALSGNSPLHF
CDR3 DNA: TGTGCCAGCAGTTTAGCGCTTTCGGGGAATTCACCCCTCCACTTT

clone size: .
V gene: TRBV11-2
D gene: .
J gene: TRBJ1-1
CDR3 protein: CASSRSPGHADEAFF
CDR3 DNA: TGTGCCAGCAGCCGATCTCCGGGACACGCTGATGAAGCTTTCTTT

clone size: .
V gene: TRBV19
D gene: .
J gene: TRBJ1-5
CDR3 protein: CASSIRSDTRQPQHF
CDR3 DNA: TGTGCCAGTAGTATTCGTTCGGACACACGTCAGCCCCAGCATTTT

clone size: few
V gene: TRBV12-3/TRBV12-4
D gene: .
J gene: TRBJ1-5
CDR3 protein: CASSFEGQPQHF
CDR3 DNA: TGTGCCAGCAGTTTCGAGGGTCAGCCCCAGCATTTT

clone size: once
V gene: TRBV24-1
D gene: .
J gene: TRBJ2-3
CDR3 protein: CATSDPTGPSTDTQYF
CDR3 DNA: TGTGCCACCAGTGACCCCACAGGGCCTAGCACAGATACGCAGTATTTT

clone size: .
V gene: TRBV2
D gene: .
J gene: TRBJ1-6
CDR3 protein: CASIFEEARPLHF
CDR3 DNA: TGTGCCAGCATATTCGAGGAGGCGCGGCCCCTCCACTTT

clone size: few
V gene: TRBV7-9
D gene: TRBD1
J gene: TRBJ1-5
CDR3 protein: CASSSMTGTQPQHF
CDR3 DNA: TGTGCCAGCAGCTCGATGACAGGGACTCAGCCCCAGCATTTT

clone size: few
V gene: TRBV6-2/TRBV6-3
D gene: .
J gene: TRBJ1-1
CDR3 protein: CASSPFPGTPNTEAFF
CDR3 DNA: TGTGCCAGCAGCCCTTTTCCGGGGACACCGAACACTGAAGCTTTCTTT

clone size: .
V gene: TRBV27
D gene: .
J gene: TRBJ1-2
CDR3 protein: CASSSPMTGNYGYTF
CDR3 DNA: TGTGCCAGCAGTTCCCCTATGACAGGCAACTATGGCTACACCTTC

clone size: .
V gene: TRBV18
D gene: .
J gene: TRBJ1-3
CDR3 protein: CASSSTGTTGNTIYF
CDR3 DNA: TGTGCCAGCTCATCGACAGGTACGACTGGAAACACCATATATTTT

clone size: once
V gene: TRBV9
D gene: .
J gene: TRBJ1-2
CDR3 protein: CASSAGHSTNYGYTF
CDR3 DNA: TGTGCCAGCAGCGCCGGTCACAGCACCAACTATGGCTACACCTTC

clone size: .
V gene: TRBV5-5
D gene: TRBD2
J gene: TRBJ2-1
CDR3 protein: CASSLPLATSGPNEQFF
CDR3 DNA: TGTGCCAGCAGCCTCCCATTAGCGACTAGCGGACCGAATGAGCAGTTCTTC

clone size: .
V gene: TRBV9
D gene: .
J gene: TRBJ2-2
CDR3 protein: CASSVARGGRAGELFF
CDR3 DNA: TGTGCCAGCAGCGTAGCACGGGGAGGTAGGGCCGGGGAGCTGTTTTTT

clone size: .
V gene: TRBV7-2
D gene: .
J gene: TRBJ2-2
CDR3 protein: CASSSGLMTGELFF
CDR3 DNA: TGTGCCAGCAGCTCTGGACTGATGACCGGGGAGCTGTTTTTT

clone size: .
V gene: TRBV28
D gene: TRBD1
J gene: TRBJ1-4
CDR3 protein: CASSLDRVQIF
CDR3 DNA: TGTGCCAGCAGCCTCGACAGGGTCCAAATTTTT

clone size: .
V gene: TRBV29-1
D gene: .
J gene: TRBJ1-1
CDR3 protein: CSAKTITMNTEAFF
CDR3 DNA: TGCAGCGCAAAAACAATAACTATGAACACTGAAGCTTTCTTT

clone size: .
V gene: TRBV30
D gene: .
J gene: TRBJ2-5
CDR3 protein: CAWSVHRSRARETQYF
CDR3 DNA: TGTGCCTGGAGTGTACATCGGAGCAGGGCCCGCGAGACCCAGTACTTC

clone size: .
V gene: TRBV4-1
D gene: .
J gene: TRBJ2-3
CDR3 protein: CASSQASSEPGVYAQYF
CDR3 DNA: TGCGCCAGCAGCCAGGCCTCTAGCGAACCCGGGGTTTATGCGCAGTATTTT

clone size: .
V gene: TRBV30
D gene: TRBD1
J gene: TRBJ1-6
CDR3 protein: CAWSRDSHNSPLHF
CDR3 DNA: TGTGCCTGGTCCCGGGACAGTCATAATTCACCCCTCCACTTT

clone size: .
V gene: TRBV18
D gene: TRBD1
J gene: TRBJ1-2
CDR3 protein: CASSPQRQGGYGYTF
CDR3 DNA: TGTGCCAGCTCACCCCAACGACAGGGAGGCTATGGCTACACCTTC

clone size: .
V gene: TRBV18
D gene: TRBD2
J gene: TRBJ2-3
CDR3 protein: CASSPSLADSTDTQYF
CDR3 DNA: TGTGCCAGCTCACCCTCGCTAGCGGATAGCACAGATACGCAGTATTTT

clone size: once
V gene: TRBV19
D gene: TRBD1
J gene: TRBJ1-2
CDR3 protein: CASSIGPGGNYGYTF
CDR3 DNA: TGTGCCAGTAGTATCGGGCCAGGGGGCAACTATGGCTACACCTTC

clone size: .
V gene: TRBV4-1
D gene: TRBD1
J gene: TRBJ1-2
CDR3 protein: CASSQERQGRYGYTF
CDR3 DNA: TGCGCCAGCAGCCAAGAGAGACAGGGGCGCTATGGCTACACCTTC

clone size: few
V gene: TRBV5-1
D gene: .
J gene: TRBJ2-1
CDR3 protein: CASSSDRIQGEQFF
CDR3 DNA: TGCGCCAGCAGCTCTGACAGGATACAAGGGGAGCAGTTCTTC

clone size: .
V gene: TRBV6-5
D gene: .
J gene: TRBJ1-1
CDR3 protein: CASLDNTGAFF
CDR3 DNA: TGTGCCAGCCTCGACAACACAGGGGCTTTCTTT

clone size: .
V gene: TRBV4-1
D gene: .
J gene: TRBJ1-5
CDR3 protein: CASSQDRTANNQPQHF
CDR3 DNA: TGCGCCAGCAGCCAAGACAGGACAGCTAACAATCAGCCCCAGCATTTT

clone size: .
V gene: TRBV9
D gene: .
J gene: TRBJ2-1
CDR3 protein: CASSAGAGGVNYNEQFF
CDR3 DNA: TGTGCCAGCAGCGCTGGGGCCGGCGGGGTCAATTACAATGAGCAGTTCTTC

clone size: .
V gene: TRBV7-3
D gene: TRBD2
J gene: TRBJ2-3
CDR3 protein: CASSRGTSRSTDTQYF
CDR3 DNA: TGTGCCAGCAGCCGAGGGACTAGCCGTAGCACAGATACGCAGTATTTT

clone size: .
V gene: TRBV7-9
D gene: .
J gene: TRBJ1-1
CDR3 protein: CASSLGGGPTGTEAFF
CDR3 DNA: TGTGCCAGCAGCTTAGGGGGGGGCCCGACGGGCACTGAAGCTTTCTTT

clone size: .
V gene: TRBV3-1/TRBV3-2
D gene: TRBD1
J gene: TRBJ2-7
CDR3 protein: CASTPSSGTGGYEQYF
CDR3 DNA: TGTGCCAGCACCCCCTCCTCCGGGACAGGGGGTTACGAGCAGTACTTC

clone size: .
V gene: TRBV11-2
D gene: TRBD2
J gene: TRBJ2-7
CDR3 protein: CASSLVSPTSGSYEQYF
CDR3 DNA: TGTGCCAGCAGCTTAGTTTCCCCTACTAGCGGGAGCTACGAGCAGTACTTC

clone size: .
V gene: TRBV6-5
D gene: .
J gene: TRBJ1-2
CDR3 protein: CASRGQWSGYTF
CDR3 DNA: TGTGCCAGCAGGGGGCAGTGGAGTGGCTACACCTTC